A single T cell receptor beta chain is shown here with its context. CDR3 length: 16 amino acids. Germline V gives CDR1 MNHEY, CDR2 SMNVEV (reference sequence). The ends were cut back, 0 bases at V and 0 bases at J, with 9 bases in the middle. The treatment denotes: randomized to nivolumab then ipilimumab (arm A) or the reverse (arm B). No patient had prior DNA-damaging chemotherapy. Sorted cells were live CD3+CD8+, lacking CD19 and CD56, from PBMCs. The sample belongs to a study of sequential checkpoint blockade in melanoma. Overall study context: Randomization was 1:1 between first-line nivolumab→ipilimumab and ipilimumab→nivolumab.

TCRdb's copy holds only in-frame clones and misses some; the assay was immunoSEQ multiplex PCR. The profile covers roughly 13,000 clones, with around 65% appearing a single time and 20% to 25% taken by the ten largest. This TCR was recovered from a human donor with melanoma. The rearrangement uses TRBV27 and TRBJ2-4; no definite D call. The sequencing used CD8+ T cells sorted from blood (inferred from file names), collected from a patient given nivolumab and ipilimumab in sequence. For the CDR3, the DNA is TGTGCCAGCAGTTTATCGGCCAGTTTAGCCAAAAACATTCAGTACTTC. Translating it yields CASSLSASLAKNIQYF.